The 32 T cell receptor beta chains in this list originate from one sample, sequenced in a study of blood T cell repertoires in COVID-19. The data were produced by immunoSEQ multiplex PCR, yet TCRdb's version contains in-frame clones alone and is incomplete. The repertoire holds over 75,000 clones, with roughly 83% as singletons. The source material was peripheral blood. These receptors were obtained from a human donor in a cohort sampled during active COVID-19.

CDR3 nucleotide sequence: TGTGCCAGCACCAAGCGACAGGGGGCGCGTGCAGATGAGCAGTTCTTC. Its translation: CASTKRQGARADEQFF. This chain joins TRBV27 and TRBJ2-1; the match to TRBD1 covers 10 bases. The CDR3 has 16 residues. The trim removed 7 bases at V and 8 bases at J, leaving 14 bases unmatched. CDR1 is MNHEY, CDR2 SMNVEV, per germline (reference sequence).

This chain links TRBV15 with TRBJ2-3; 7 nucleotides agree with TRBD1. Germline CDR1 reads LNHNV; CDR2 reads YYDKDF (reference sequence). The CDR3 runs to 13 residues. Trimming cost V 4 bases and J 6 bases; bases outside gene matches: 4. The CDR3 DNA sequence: TGTGCCACCAGCACTAACAGGGGTGATACGCAGTATTTT. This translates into CATSTNRGDTQYF.

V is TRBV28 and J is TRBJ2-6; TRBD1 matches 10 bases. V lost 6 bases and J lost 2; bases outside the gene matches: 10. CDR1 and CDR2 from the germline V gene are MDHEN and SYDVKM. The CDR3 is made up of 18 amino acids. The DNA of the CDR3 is TGTGCCAGCAGCGGACGTCCCGGGACAGGGGCTGGGGCCAACGTCCTGACTTTC. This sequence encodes CASSGRPGTGAGANVLTF.

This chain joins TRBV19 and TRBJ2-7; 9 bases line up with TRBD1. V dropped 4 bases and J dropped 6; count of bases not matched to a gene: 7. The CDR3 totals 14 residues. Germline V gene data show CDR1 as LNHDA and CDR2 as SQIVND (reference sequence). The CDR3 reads CASSTTGGGVEQYF. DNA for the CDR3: TGTGCCAGTAGTACGACAGGGGGAGGGGTCGAGCAGTACTTC.

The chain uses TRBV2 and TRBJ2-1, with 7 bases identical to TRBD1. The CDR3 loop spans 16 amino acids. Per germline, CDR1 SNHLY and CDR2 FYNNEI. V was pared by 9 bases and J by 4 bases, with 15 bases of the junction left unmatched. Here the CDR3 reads CARTGEAPRGYNEQFF. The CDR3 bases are TGTGCCAGGACTGGGGAAGCTCCCAGGGGGTACAATGAGCAGTTCTTC. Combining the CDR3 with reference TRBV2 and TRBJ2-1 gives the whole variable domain EPEVTQTPSHQVTQMGQEVILRCVPISNHLYFYWYRQILGQKVEFLVSFYNNEISEKSEIFDDQFSVERPDGSNFTLKIRSTKLEDSAMYFCARTGEAPRGYNEQFFGPGTRLTVL.

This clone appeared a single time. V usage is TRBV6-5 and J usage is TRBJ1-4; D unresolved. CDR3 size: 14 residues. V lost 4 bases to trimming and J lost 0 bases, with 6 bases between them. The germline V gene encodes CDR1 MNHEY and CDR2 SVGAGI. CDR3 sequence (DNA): TGTGCCAGCAGTTGGCAGACAACTAATGAAAAACTGTTTTTT. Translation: CASSWQTTNEKLFF.

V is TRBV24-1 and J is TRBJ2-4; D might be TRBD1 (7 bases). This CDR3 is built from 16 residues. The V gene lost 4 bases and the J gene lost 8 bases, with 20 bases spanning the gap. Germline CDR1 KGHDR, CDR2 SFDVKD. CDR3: CATSDTSEGAGYIQYF. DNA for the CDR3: TGTGCCACCAGTGACACCTCTGAGGGGGCGGGATACATTCAGTACTTC.

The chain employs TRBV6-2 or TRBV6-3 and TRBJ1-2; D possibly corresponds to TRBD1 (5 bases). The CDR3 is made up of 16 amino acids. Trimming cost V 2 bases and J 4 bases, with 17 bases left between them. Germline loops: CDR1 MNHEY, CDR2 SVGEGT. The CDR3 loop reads CASSYPGGVSIYGYTF. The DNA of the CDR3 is TGTGCCAGCAGTTACCCGGGAGGGGTCAGCATCTATGGCTACACCTTC.

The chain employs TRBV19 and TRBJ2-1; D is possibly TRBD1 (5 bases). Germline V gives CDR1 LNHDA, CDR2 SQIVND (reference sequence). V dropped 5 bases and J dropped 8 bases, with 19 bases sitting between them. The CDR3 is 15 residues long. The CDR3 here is CASSPREDNGDEQFF. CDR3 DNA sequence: TGTGCCAGTAGTCCCCGTGAGGACAACGGCGATGAGCAGTTCTTC.

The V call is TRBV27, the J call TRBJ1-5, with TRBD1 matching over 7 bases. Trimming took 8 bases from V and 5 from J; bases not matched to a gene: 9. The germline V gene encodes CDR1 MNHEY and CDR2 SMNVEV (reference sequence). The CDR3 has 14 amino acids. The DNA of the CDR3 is TGTGCCAGCCGGACAGGTGAGCCCCATCAGCCCCAGCATTTT. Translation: CASRTGEPHQPQHF.

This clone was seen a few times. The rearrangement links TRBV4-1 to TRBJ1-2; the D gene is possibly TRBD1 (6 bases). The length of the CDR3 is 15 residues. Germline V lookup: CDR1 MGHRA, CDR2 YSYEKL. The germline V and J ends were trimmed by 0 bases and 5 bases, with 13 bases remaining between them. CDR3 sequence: CASSQEMRGAYGYTF. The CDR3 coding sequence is TGCGCCAGCAGCCAAGAAATGCGGGGGGCGTATGGCTACACCTTC.

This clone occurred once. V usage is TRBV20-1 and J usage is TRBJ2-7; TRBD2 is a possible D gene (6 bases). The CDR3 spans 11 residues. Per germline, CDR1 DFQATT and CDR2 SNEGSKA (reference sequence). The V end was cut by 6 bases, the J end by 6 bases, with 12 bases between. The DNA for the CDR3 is TGCAGTGCCACCGGAGGGCTCGAGCAGTACTTC. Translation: CSATGGLEQYF.

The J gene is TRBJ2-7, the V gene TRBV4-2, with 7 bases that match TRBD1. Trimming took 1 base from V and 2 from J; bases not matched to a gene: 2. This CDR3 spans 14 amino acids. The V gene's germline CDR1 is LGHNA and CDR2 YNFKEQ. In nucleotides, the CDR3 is TGTGCCAGCAGCCAAGGGACAGGTACCTACGAGCAGTACTTC. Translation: CASSQGTGTYEQYF.

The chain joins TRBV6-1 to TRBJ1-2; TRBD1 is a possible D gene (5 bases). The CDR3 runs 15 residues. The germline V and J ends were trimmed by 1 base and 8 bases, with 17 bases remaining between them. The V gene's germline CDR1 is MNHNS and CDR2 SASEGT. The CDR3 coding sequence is TGTGCCAGCAGTGAAGTGGGGCAGGGTATCGGGGGCTACACCTTC. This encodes CASSEVGQGIGGYTF.

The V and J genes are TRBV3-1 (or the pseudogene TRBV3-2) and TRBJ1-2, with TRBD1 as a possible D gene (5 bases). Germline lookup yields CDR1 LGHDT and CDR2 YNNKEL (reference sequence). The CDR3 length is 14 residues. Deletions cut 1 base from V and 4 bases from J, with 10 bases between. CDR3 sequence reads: CASSQGQGVYGYTF. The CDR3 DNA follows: TGTGCCAGCAGCCAAGGCCAGGGTGTCTATGGCTACACCTTC.

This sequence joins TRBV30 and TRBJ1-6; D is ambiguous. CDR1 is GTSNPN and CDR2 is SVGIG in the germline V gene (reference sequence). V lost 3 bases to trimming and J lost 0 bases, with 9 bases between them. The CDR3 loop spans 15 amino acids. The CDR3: CAWRLLSSYNSPLHF. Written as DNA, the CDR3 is TGTGCCTGGAGACTCTTAAGCTCCTATAATTCACCCCTCCACTTT.

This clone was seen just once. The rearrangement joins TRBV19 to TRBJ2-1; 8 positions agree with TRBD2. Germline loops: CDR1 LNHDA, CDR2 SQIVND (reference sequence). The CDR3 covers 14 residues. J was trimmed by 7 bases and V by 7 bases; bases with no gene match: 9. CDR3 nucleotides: TGTGCCAGTACCACCGGGGGGGCGCTAAATGAGCAGTTCTTC. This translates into CASTTGGALNEQFF.

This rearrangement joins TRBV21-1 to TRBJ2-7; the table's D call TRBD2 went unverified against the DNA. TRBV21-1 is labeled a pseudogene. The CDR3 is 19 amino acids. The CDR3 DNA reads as TGTGCCAGCAGCAAAGTTGGTGGGAGGGCCGAGGATACCTCCTACGAGCAGTACTTC. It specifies CASSKVGGRAEDTSYEQYF.

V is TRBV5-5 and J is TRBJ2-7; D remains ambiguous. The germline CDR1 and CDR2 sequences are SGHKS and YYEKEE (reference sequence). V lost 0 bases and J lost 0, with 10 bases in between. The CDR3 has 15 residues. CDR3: CASSLVAVHSYEQYF. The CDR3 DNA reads TGTGCCAGCAGCTTGGTTGCAGTACACTCCTACGAGCAGTACTTC.

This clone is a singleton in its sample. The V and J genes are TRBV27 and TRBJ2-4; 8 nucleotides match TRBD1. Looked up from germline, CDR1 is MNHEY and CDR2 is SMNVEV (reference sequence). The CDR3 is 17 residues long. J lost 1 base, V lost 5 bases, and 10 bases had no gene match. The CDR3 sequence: CASSPGQGFRAKNIQYF. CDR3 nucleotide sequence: TGTGCCAGCAGTCCCGGACAGGGCTTTAGGGCCAAAAACATTCAGTACTTC.

CDR3 amino acids: CASRGQATQHIQYF. In DNA form, the CDR3 reads TGTGCCAGCAGGGGACAGGCCACGCAACACATTCAGTACTTC. This rearrangement joins TRBV2 to TRBJ2-4; 8 nucleotides align to TRBD1. Germline loops: CDR1 SNHLY, CDR2 FYNNEI. This CDR3 region has 14 residues. V gave up 6 bases and J gave up 8 bases; unmatched junction bases: 9.

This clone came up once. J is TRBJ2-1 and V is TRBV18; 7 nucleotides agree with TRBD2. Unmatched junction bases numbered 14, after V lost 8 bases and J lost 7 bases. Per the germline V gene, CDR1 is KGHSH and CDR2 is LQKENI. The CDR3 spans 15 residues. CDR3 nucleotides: TGTGCCAGCGCCGCTGGATCTGCCGGGGGGAATGAGCAGTTCTTC. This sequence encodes CASAAGSAGGNEQFF. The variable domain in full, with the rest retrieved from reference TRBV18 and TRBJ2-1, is NAGVMQNPRHLVRRRGQEARLRCSPMKGHSHVYWYRQLPEEGLKFMVYLQKENIIDESGMPKERFSAEFPKEGPSILRIQQVVRGDSAAYFCASAAGSAGGNEQFFGPGTRLTVL.

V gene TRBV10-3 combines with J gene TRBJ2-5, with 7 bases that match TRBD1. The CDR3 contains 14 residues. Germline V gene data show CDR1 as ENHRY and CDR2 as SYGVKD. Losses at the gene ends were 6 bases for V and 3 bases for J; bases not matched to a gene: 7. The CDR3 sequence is CAISTTGTEETQYF. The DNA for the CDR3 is TGTGCCATCAGCACTACAGGGACAGAAGAGACCCAGTACTTC.

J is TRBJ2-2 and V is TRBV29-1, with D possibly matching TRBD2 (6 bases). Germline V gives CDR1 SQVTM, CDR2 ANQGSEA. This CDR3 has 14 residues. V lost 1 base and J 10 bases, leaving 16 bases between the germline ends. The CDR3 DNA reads TGCAGCGTTGAAGGCAACCTGGCGGGGATGGAGCTGTTTTTT. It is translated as CSVEGNLAGMELFF.

In DNA, the CDR3 is TGCGCCAGCAGCGAGCGGACAGGTTATGATTCACCCCTCCACTTT. Residues: CASSERTGYDSPLHF. This sequence joins TRBV4-3 and TRBJ1-6, with 7 bases that match TRBD1. With 5 bases clipped from V and 8 bases from J, the junction kept 9 bases outside the gene matches. This CDR3 is 15 amino acids long. Germline V gene sequence: CDR1 LGHNA, CDR2 YSLEER.

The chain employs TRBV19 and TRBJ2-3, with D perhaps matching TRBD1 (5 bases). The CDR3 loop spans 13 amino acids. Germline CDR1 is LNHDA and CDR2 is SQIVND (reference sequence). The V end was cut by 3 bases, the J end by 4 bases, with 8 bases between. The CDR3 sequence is CASSILGADTQYF. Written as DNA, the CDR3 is TGTGCCAGTAGTATTCTAGGGGCAGATACGCAGTATTTT.

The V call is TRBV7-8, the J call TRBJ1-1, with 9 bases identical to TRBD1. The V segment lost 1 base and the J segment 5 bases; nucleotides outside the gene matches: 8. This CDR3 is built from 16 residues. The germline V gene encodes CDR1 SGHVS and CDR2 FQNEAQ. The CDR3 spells CASSLDRGRGRTEAFF. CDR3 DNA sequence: TGTGCCAGCAGCTTAGACAGGGGGCGAGGAAGAACTGAAGCTTTCTTT.

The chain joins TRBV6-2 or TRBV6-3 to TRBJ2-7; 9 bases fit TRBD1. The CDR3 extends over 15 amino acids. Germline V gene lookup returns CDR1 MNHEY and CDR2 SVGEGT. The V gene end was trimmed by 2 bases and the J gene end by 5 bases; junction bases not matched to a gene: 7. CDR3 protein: CASSYRGTGSHEQYF. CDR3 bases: TGTGCCAGCAGTTACAGAGGGACAGGGAGCCACGAGCAGTACTTC.

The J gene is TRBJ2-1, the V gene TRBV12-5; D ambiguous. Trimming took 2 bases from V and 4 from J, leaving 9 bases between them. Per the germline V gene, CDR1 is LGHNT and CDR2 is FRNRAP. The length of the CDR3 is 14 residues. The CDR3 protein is CASGLNGGYNEQFF. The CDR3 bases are TGTGCTAGTGGTTTGAACGGCGGATACAATGAGCAGTTCTTC.

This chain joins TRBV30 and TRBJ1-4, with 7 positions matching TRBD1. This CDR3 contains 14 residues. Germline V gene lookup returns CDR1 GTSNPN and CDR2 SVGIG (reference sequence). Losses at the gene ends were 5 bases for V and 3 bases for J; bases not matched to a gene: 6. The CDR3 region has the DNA TGTGCCTGGGACTCAGGGGGATCTAATGAAAAACTGTTTTTT. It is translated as CAWDSGGSNEKLFF.

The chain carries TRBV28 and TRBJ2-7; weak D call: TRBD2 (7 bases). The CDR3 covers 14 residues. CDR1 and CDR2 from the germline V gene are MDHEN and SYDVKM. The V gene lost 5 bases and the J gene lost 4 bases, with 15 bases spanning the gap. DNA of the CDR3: TGTGCCAGCAGTCTGACTGAGGGGGGGTACGAGCAGTACTTC. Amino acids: CASSLTEGGYEQYF.

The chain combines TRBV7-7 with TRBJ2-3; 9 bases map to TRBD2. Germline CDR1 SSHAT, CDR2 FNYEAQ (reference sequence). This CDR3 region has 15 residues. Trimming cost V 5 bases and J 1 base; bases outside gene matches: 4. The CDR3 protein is CASSTGLAGTDTQYF. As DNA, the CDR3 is TGTGCCAGCAGCACGGGACTAGCTGGCACAGATACGCAGTATTTT. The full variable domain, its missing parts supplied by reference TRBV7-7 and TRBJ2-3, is GAGVSQSPRYKVTKRGQDVTLRCDPISSHATLYWYQQALGQGPEFLTYFNYEAQPDKSGLPSDRFSAERPEGSISTLTIQRTEQRDSAMYRCASSTGLAGTDTQYFGPGTRLTVL.